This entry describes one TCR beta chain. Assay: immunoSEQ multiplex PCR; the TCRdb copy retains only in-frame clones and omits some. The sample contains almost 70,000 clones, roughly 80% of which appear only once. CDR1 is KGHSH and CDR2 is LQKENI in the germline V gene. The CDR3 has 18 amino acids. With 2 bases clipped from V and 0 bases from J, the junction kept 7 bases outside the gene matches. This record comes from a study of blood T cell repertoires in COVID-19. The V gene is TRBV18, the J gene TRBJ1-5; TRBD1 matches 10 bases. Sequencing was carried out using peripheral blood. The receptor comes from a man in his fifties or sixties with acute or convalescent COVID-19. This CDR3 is CASSPTSGQGFSNQPQHF. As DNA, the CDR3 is TGTGCCAGCTCACCAACGTCGGGACAGGGGTTTAGCAATCAGCCCCAGCATTTT.